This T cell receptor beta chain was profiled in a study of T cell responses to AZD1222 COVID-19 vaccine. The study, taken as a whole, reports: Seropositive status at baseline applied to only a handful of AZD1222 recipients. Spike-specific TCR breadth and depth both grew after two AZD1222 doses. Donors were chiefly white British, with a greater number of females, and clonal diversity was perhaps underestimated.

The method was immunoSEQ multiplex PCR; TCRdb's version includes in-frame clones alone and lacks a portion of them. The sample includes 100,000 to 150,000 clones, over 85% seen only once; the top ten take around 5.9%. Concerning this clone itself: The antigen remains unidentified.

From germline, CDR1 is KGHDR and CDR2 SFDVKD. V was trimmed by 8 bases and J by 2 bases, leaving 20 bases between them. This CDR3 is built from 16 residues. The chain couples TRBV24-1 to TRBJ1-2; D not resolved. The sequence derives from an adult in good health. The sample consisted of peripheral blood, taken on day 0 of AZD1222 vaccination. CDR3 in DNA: TGTGCCACCATGATGGGCCTGAAGGGCCCGAACTATGGCTACACCTTC. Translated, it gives CATMMGLKGPNYGYTF.